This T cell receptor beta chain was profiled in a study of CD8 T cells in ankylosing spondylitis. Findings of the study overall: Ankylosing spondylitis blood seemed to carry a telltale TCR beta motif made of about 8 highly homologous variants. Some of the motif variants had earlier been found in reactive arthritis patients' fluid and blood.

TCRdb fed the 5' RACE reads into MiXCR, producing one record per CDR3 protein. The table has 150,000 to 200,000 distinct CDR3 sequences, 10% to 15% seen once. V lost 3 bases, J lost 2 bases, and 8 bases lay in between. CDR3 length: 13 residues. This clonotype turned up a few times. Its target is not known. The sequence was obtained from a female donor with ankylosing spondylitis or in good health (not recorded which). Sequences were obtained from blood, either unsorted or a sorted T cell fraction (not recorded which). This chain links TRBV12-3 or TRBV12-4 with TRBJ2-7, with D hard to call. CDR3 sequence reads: CASSFTGPYEQYF. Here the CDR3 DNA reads TGTGCCAGCAGTTTTACTGGGCCCTACGAGCAGTACTTC.